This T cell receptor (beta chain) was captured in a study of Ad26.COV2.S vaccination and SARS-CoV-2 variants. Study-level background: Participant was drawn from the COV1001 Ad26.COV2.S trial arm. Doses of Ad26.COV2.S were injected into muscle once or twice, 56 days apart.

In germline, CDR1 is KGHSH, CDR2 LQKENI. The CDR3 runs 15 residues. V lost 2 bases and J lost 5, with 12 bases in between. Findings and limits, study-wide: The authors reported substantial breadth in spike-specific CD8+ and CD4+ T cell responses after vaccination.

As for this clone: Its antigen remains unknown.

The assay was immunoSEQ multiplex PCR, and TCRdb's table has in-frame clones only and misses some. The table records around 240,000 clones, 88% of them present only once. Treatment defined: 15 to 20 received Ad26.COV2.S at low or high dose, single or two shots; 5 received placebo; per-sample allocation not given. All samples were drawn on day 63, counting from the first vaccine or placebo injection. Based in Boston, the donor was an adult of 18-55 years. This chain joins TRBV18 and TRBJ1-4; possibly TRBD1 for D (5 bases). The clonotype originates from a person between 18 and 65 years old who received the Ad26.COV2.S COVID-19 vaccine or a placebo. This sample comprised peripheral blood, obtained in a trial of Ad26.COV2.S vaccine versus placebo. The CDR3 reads CASSPLEGWNEKLFF. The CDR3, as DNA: TGTGCCAGCTCACCATTGGAGGGGTGGAATGAAAAACTGTTTTTT.